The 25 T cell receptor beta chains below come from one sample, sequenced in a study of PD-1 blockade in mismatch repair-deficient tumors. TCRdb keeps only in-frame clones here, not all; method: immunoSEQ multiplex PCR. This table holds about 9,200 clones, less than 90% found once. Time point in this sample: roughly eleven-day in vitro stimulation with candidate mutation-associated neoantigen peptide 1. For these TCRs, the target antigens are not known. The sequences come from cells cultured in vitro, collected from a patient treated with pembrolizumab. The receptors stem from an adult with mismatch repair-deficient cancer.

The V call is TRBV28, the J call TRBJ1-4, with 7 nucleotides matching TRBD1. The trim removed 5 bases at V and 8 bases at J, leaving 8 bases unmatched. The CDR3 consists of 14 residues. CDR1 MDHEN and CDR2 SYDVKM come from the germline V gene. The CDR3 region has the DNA TGTGCCAGCAGTGAAACAGGGGTGGAGGAAAAACTGTTTTTT. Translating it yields CASSETGVEEKLFF. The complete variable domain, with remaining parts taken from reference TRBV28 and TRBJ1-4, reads DVKVTQSSRYLVKRTGEKVFLECVQDMDHENMFWYRQDPGLGLRLIYFSYDVKMKEKGDIPEGYSVSREKKERFSLILESASTNQTSMYLCASSETGVEEKLFFGSGTQLSVL.

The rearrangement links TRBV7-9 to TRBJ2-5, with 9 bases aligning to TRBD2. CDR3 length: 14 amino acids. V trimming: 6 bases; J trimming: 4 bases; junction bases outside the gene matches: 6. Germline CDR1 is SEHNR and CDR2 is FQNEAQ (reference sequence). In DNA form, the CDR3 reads TGTGCCAGCAGATCCTGGCGGGAGGGAGAGACCCAGTACTTC. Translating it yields CASRSWREGETQYF.

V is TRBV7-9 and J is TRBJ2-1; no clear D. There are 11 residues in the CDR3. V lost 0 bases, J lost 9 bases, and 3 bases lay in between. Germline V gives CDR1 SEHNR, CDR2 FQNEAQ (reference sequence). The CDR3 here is CASSLAPEQFF. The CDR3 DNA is TGTGCCAGCAGCTTAGCGCCTGAGCAGTTCTTC.

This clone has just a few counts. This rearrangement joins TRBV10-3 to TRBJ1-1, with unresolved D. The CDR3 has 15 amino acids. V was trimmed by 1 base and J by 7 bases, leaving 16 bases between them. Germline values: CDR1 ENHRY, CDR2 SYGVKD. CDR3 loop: CAISELDGDTYEAFF. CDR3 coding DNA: TGTGCCATCAGTGAGTTGGACGGCGATACGTATGAAGCTTTCTTT.

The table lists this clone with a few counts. This chain's CDR3 is CASSGGSGEHYNEQFF. CDR3 bases: TGCGCCAGCAGTGGGGGTAGCGGGGAACACTACAATGAGCAGTTCTTC. J is TRBJ2-1 and V is TRBV10-2; 8 bases map to TRBD2. After removal of 4 bases from V and 3 bases from J, the junction contained 8 bases not matched to a gene. Looked up from germline, CDR1 is WSHSY and CDR2 is SAAADI. This CDR3 contains 16 residues.

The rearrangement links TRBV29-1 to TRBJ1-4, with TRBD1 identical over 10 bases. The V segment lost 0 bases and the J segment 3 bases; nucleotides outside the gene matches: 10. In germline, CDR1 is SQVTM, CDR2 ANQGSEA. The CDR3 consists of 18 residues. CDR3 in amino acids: CSVEEDRTGGTANEKLFF. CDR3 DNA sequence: TGCAGCGTTGAAGAAGATAGGACAGGGGGGACGGCTAATGAAAAACTGTTTTTT.

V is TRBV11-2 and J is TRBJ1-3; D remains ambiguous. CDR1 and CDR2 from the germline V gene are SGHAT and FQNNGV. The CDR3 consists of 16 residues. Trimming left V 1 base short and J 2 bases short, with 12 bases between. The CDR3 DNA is TGTGCCAGCAGCTTAGCGGGCCAGAGGGCTGGAAACACCATATATTTT. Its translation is CASSLAGQRAGNTIYF.

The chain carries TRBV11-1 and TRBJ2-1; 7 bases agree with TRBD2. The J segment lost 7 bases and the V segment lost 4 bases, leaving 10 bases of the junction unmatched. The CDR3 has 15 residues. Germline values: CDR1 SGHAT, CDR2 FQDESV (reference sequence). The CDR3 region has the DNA TGTGCCAGCAGCTCGACGGGCGGGAGCTTAAATGAGCAGTTCTTC. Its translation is CASSSTGGSLNEQFF.

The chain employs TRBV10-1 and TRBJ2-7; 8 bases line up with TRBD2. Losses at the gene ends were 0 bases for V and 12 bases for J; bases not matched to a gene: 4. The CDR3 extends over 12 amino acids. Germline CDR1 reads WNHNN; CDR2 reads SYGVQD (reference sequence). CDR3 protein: CASSESGRVRYF. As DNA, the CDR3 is TGCGCCAGCAGTGAGTCCGGGAGGGTACGGTACTTC.

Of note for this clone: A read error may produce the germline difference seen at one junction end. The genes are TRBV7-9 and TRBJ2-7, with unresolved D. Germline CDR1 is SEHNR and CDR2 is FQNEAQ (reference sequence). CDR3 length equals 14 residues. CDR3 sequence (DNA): TGTGCCAGCAGCTTAGTTGGTTTGGTCTACGGGCAGTACTTC. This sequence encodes CASSLVGLVYGQYF.

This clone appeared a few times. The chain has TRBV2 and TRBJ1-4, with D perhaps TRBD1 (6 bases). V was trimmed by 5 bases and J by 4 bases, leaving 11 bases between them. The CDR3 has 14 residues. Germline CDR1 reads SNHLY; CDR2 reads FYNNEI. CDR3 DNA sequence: TGTGCCAGCAGTCTACAGGGATTTAATGAAAAACTGTTTTTT. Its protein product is CASSLQGFNEKLFF.

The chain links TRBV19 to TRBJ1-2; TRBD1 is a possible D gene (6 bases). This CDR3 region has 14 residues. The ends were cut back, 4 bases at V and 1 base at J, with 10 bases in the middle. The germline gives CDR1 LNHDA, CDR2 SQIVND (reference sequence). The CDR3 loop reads CASSTGTHNYGYTF. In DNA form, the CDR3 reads TGTGCCAGTAGTACTGGGACACATAACTATGGCTACACCTTC.

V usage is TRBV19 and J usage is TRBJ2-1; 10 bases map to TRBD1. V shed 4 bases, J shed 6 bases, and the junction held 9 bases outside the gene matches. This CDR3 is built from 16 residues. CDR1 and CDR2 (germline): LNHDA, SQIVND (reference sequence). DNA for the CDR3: TGTGCCAGTAGTAACCTGGGACAGGGGTTTAGCAATGAGCAGTTCTTC. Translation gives CASSNLGQGFSNEQFF.

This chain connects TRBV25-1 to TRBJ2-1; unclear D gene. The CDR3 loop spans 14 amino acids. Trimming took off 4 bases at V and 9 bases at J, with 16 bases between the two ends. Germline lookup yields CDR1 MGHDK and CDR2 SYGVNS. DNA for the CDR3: TGTGCCAGCAGTGGAAGTTCTGGGGTTGGTGAGCAGTTCTTC. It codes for CASSGSSGVGEQFF. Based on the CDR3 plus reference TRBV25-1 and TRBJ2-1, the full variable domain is EADIYQTPRYLVIGTGKKITLECSQTMGHDKMYWYQQDPGMELHLIHYSYGVNSTEKGDLSSESTVSRIRTEHFPLTLESARPSHTSQYLCASSGSSGVGEQFFGPGTRLTVL.

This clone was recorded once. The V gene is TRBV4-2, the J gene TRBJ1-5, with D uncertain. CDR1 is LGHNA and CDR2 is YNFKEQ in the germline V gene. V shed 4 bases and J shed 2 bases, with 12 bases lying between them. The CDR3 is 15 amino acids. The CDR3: CASSLYTQGNQPQHF. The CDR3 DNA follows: TGTGCCAGCAGCCTATATACCCAGGGCAATCAGCCCCAGCATTTT.

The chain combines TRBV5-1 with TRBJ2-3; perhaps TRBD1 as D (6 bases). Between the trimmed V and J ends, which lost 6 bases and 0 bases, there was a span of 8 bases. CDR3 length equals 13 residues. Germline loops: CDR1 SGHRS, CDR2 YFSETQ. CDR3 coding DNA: TGCGCCAGCAACAGGGAAAGCACAGATACGCAGTATTTT. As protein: CASNRESTDTQYF. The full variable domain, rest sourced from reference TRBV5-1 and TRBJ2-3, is KAGVTQTPRYLIKTRGQQVTLSCSPISGHRSVSWYQQTPGQGLQFLFEYFSETQRNKGNFPGRFSGRQFSNSRSEMNVSTLELGDSALYLCASNRESTDTQYFGPGTRLTVL.

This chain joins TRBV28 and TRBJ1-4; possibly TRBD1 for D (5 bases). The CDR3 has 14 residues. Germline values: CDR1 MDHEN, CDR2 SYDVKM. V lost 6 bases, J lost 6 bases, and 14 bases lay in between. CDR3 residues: CASRKEGRDEKLFF. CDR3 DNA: TGTGCCAGCAGGAAAGAGGGGCGCGATGAAAAACTGTTTTTT.

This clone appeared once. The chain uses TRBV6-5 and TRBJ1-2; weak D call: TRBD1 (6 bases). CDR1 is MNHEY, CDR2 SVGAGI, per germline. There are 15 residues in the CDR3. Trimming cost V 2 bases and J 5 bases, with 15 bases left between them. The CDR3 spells CASSYRGGLEYGYTF. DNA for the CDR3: TGTGCCAGCAGTTACCGTGGGGGGCTGGAGTATGGCTACACCTTC.

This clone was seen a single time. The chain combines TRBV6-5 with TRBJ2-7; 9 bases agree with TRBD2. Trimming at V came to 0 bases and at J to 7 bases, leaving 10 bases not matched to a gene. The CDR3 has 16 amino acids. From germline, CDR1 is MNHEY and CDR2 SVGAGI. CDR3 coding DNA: TGTGCCAGCAGTTACTCGATCGCAGCGGGAGGAGGAGAGCAGTACTTC. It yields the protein CASSYSIAAGGGEQYF.

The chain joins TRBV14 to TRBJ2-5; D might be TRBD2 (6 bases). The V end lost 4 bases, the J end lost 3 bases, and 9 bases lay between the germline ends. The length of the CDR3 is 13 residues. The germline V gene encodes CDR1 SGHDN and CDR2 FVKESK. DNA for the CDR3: TGTGCCAGCAGCCGGGACTTAGAAGAGACCCAGTACTTC. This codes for CASSRDLEETQYF.

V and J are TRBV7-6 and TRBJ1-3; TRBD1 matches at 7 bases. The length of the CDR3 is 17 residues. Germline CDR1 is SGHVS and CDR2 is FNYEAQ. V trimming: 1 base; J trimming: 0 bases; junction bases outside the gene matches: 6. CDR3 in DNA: TGTGCCAGCAGCTTAGACAGGACAGGCTTCTCTGGAAACACCATATATTTT. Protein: CASSLDRTGFSGNTIYF.

Written as DNA, the CDR3 is TGTGCCAGCACTGCAGGGCGACAAGAGACCCAGTACTTC. This sequence encodes CASTAGRQETQYF. The V and J genes are TRBV18 and TRBJ2-5, with D possibly being TRBD1 (5 bases). V lost 8 bases, J lost 2 bases, and 12 bases lay in between. This CDR3 has 13 amino acids. Looked up from germline, CDR1 is KGHSH and CDR2 is LQKENI.

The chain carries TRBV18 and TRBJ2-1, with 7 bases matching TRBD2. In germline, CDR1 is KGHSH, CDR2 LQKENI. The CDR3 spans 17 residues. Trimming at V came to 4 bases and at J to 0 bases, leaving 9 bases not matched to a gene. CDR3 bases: TGTGCCAGCTCACAAAACCCCCCGGGGGGCTCCTACAATGAGCAGTTCTTC. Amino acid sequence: CASSQNPPGGSYNEQFF.

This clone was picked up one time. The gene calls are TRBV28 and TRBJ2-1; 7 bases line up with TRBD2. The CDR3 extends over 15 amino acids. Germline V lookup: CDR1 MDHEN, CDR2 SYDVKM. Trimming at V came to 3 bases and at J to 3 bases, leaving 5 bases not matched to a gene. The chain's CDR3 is CASSFVAGLYNEQFF. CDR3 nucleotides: TGTGCCAGCAGTTTTGTAGCGGGCCTCTACAATGAGCAGTTCTTC.

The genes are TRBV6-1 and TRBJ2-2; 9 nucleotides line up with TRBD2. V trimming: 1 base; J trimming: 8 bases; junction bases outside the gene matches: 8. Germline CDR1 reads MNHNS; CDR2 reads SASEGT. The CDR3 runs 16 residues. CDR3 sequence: CASSEGLAGSMGELFF. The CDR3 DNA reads TGTGCCAGCAGTGAAGGCCTAGCGGGATCAATGGGGGAGCTGTTTTTT.